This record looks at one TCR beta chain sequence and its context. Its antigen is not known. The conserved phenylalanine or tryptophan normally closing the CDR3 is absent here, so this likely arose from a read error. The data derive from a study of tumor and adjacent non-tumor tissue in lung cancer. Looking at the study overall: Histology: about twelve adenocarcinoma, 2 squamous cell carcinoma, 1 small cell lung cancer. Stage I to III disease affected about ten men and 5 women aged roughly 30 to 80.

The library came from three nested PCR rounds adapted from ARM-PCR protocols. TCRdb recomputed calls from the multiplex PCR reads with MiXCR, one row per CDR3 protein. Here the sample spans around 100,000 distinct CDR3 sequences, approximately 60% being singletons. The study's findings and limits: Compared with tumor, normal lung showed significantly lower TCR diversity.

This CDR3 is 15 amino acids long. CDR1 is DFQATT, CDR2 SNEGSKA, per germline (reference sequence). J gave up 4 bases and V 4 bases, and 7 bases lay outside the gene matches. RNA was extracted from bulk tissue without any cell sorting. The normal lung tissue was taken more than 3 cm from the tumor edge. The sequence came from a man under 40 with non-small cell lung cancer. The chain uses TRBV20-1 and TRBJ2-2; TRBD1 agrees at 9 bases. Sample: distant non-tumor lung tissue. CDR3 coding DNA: TGCAGTGCTACCTTGGACAGGGGATTCACCGGGGAGCTGTTTTCT. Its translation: CSATLDRGFTGELFS.